These T cell receptor beta chains were read from a single sample in a study of response to subunit inactivated influenza vaccine. In TCRdb, the RT-PCR reads were re-called with MiXCR into one record per CDR3 protein. The repertoire holds approximately 700,000 distinct CDR3 sequences, with approximately 15% as singletons. The sample was PBMCs from blood, taken less than 15 days before vaccination. These receptors came from a man between 45 and 60 years old who received an inactivated influenza vaccine. Each CDR3 is given with its conserved first and last residue. A D gene is named only where the DNA matches it firmly. Clone size appears in some rows only: once, few, many, or a class for an expanded clone.

J	size	D	V	DNA	CDR3
TRBJ2-1	.	.	TRBV27	TGTGCCAGCAACTCAGGGGGGTACTACAATGAGCAGTTCTTC	CASNSGGYYNEQFF
TRBJ2-2	many	TRBD2	TRBV5-5	TGTGCCAGCAGCTTGGTCGGTGTGCGGGGGGGCACCGGGGAGCTGTTTTTT	CASSLVGVRGGTGELFF
TRBJ2-5	few	TRBD1	TRBV12-3/TRBV12-4	TGTGCCAGCACCTTGGACAGGGGGCTCCGGGAGACCCAGTACTTC	CASTLDRGLRETQYF
TRBJ1-5	.	.	TRBV20-1	TGCAGTGCTATTTCCGATAGCAATCAGCCCCAGCATTTT	CSAISDSNQPQHF
TRBJ2-3	.	.	TRBV27	TGTGCCAGCAGCCTTGAGGGGGGTCCCACAGATACGCAGTATTTT	CASSLEGGPTDTQYF
TRBJ2-5	few	TRBD1	TRBV29-1	TGCAGCGTCCCGGCGGACAGGGAGACCCAGTACTTC	CSVPADRETQYF
TRBJ2-1	.	.	TRBV18	TGTGCCAGCTCACCTAGGACGGAAGAGCAGTTCTTC	CASSPRTEEQFF
TRBJ1-1	.	.	TRBV29-1	TGCAGCGTTGCAGGCAGCGGGAACACTGAAGCTTTCTTT	CSVAGSGNTEAFF
TRBJ2-7	.	.	TRBV10-3	TGTGCCATCAGTGAGTCGAATATAAGTGGAGACGAGCAGTACTTC	CAISESNISGDEQYF
TRBJ2-1	few	.	TRBV7-8	TGTGCCAGCAGCATTCACAGGGTAGACTACAATGAGCAGTTCTTC	CASSIHRVDYNEQFF
TRBJ2-7	.	.	TRBV6-5	TGTGCCAGCAGTTACTCCGGACACCCCTACGAGCAGTACTTC	CASSYSGHPYEQYF
TRBJ2-1	many	.	TRBV18	TGTGCCAGCTCACCGATGGGGAATGAGCAGTTCTTC	CASSPMGNEQFF
TRBJ2-3	few	.	TRBV20-1	TGCAGTGCTAGAGATAATATACCAGATACGCAGTATTTT	CSARDNIPDTQYF
TRBJ2-5	.	.	TRBV28	TGTGCCAGCAGGGACCCAGGGTTGGAGACCCAGTACTTC	CASRDPGLETQYF
TRBJ1-5	few	.	TRBV25-1	TGTGCCAGCAGTGCGGCAGGGGCTAGCAATCAGCCCCAGCATTTT	CASSAAGASNQPQHF
TRBJ2-7	few	.	TRBV28	TGTGCCAGCAGTTCTGCCCGCCTCACGGAGGGCGAGCAGTACTTC	CASSSARLTEGEQYF
TRBJ2-1	.	TRBD1	TRBV27	TGTGCCAGCAGTCCGGACAGGGACAGCTACAATGAGCAGTTCTTC	CASSPDRDSYNEQFF
TRBJ2-3	.	.	TRBV4-2	TGTGCCAGCAGCCAAGATCTCCCCGGGACTGGTAACACAGATACGCAGTATTTT	CASSQDLPGTGNTDTQYF
TRBJ1-1	few	.	TRBV7-9	TGTGCCAGCAGCGCCCACAGAGTGGTTACTGAAGCTTTCTTT	CASSAHRVVTEAFF
TRBJ1-2	.	.	TRBV7-2	TGTGCCAGCAGGGAGGAGTTGTCTAACTATGGCTACACCTTC	CASREELSNYGYTF
TRBJ1-4	.	.	TRBV15	TGTGCCACCAGCAGTTCTACCAGGAGGATTGAAAAACTGTTTTTT	CATSSSTRRIEKLFF
TRBJ1-4	few	TRBD1	TRBV5-1	TGCGCCAGCAGCACTCCGGGACAGGGACGAGGTGAAAAACTGTTTTTT	CASSTPGQGRGEKLFF
TRBJ2-1	many	.	TRBV29-1	TGCAGCGTTGGGATAAATCTGGCTGGGGAGCAGTTCTTC	CSVGINLAGEQFF
TRBJ2-5	.	.	TRBV6-2/TRBV6-3	TGTGCCAGCAGTCCCGGGGCCCGAGAGAAAGCGACCCCGTGGAGTCAAGAGACCCAGTACTTC	CASSPGAREKATPWSQETQYF
TRBJ2-1	few	TRBD2	TRBV9	TGTGCCAGCAGCGTCGGGACTAGCGGGAGGGCCGGGGAAGGCAATGAGCAGTTCTTC	CASSVGTSGRAGEGNEQFF
TRBJ2-3	.	.	TRBV5-1	TGCGCCAGCAGCGACCCGACAGTTAGCACAGATACGCAGTATTTT	CASSDPTVSTDTQYF
TRBJ2-1	many	.	TRBV29-1	TGCAGCGTTCAAGGGACGCTGCACGCCCAGTTCTTC	CSVQGTLHAQFF
TRBJ2-7	many	.	TRBV4-2	TGTGCCAGCAGCCCACGGCGGGGTGACGAGCAGTACTTC	CASSPRRGDEQYF
TRBJ2-7	once	TRBD2	TRBV6-5	TGTGCCAGCAGTTACCGCGCGCGTAAATCCGGGACTAGCGTCTACGAGCAGTACTTC	CASSYRARKSGTSVYEQYF
TRBJ2-1	many	TRBD1	TRBV18	TGTGCCAGCTCACCACCGGAGGACAGGGTCAATGAGCAGTTCTTC	CASSPPEDRVNEQFF
TRBJ1-4	.	.	TRBV5-5	TGTGCCAGCAGCCAGGCTCCTGATCAAAAACTGTTTTTT	CASSQAPDQKLFF
TRBJ2-1	few	TRBD2	TRBV2	TGTGCCAGCAGTGGACTAGCGGGGTTCCATGAGCAGTTCTTC	CASSGLAGFHEQFF
TRBJ1-1	.	TRBD1	TRBV7-9	TGTGCCAGCAGCTTAGCGAGGACAGGGGACCTGAACACTGAAGCTTTCTTT	CASSLARTGDLNTEAFF
TRBJ2-2	.	TRBD2	TRBV18	TGTGCCAGCTCACCACGACTAAGGACTAGCGGGGGCACCGGGGAGCTGTTTTTT	CASSPRLRTSGGTGELFF
TRBJ2-2	many	TRBD2	TRBV14	TGTGCCAGCAGCCAGTACGCTAGCGGGAGGGCCGGGGAGCTGTTTTTT	CASSQYASGRAGELFF
TRBJ2-5	few	TRBD2	TRBV5-6	TGTGCCAGCAGCTTACTAGCGGGAGTCCTGAGAGGGGGCAGGGAGACCCAGTACTTC	CASSLLAGVLRGGRETQYF
TRBJ2-7	few	TRBD1	TRBV7-8	TGTGCCAGCGGCCTAGGACAGGCCTACGAGCAGTACTTC	CASGLGQAYEQYF
TRBJ2-1	.	TRBD1	TRBV6-2/TRBV6-3	TGTGCCAGCAGTTACTCGCGACAGGGGACCCGAGGCCAGTTCTTC	CASSYSRQGTRGQFF
TRBJ1-1	.	TRBD1	TRBV6-5	TGTGCCAGCAGCTACTCTCTACAGGGGCGGACTGAAGCTTTCTTT	CASSYSLQGRTEAFF
TRBJ2-5	.	.	TRBV15	TGTGCCACCAGCAGGGGGGAGGGGGGACTGGGGACCCAGTACTTC	CATSRGEGGLGTQYF
TRBJ2-7	many	.	TRBV7-2	TGTGCCAGCAGCTTAACAGATTTCCACGAGCAGTACTTC	CASSLTDFHEQYF